This TCR beta chain was sequenced during a study of T-cell reconstitution after alpha-beta-depleted transplantation in children. Trimming cost V 5 bases and J 4 bases; bases outside gene matches: 10. The CDR3 loop spans 16 amino acids. During its preparation, the TCRbeta library received unique molecular identifiers. TCRdb re-called the PCR reads with MiXCR, one entry per CDR3 protein. The repertoire has 6,500 to 9,000 distinct CDR3 sequences, about 30% of them found once; the top ten carry about 2.2%. This clonotype was counted once. The sequenced sample was peripheral blood, obtained 60 days after TCRalphabeta/CD19-depleted stem cell transplant. The receptor comes from a boy under three years old who had a stem cell transplant for SCID, so the T cells may come from the graft donor. The V gene is TRBV12-3 or TRBV12-4, the J gene TRBJ2-1; TRBD2 agrees at 8 bases. CDR3 sequence reads: CASSPSTGLGYNEQFF. Here the CDR3 DNA reads TGTGCCAGCAGTCCCTCGACGGGACTAGGGTACAATGAGCAGTTCTTC.